This passage covers 25 T cell receptor beta chains from one sample sequenced in a study of T cells in Graves' hyperthyroidism and ophthalmopathy. TCR beta CDR3 sequences were amplified from RNA transcripts. Using the HTBI primer set, a first-round RT-PCR was run on the TCR CDR3. TCRdb reprocessed the multiplex PCR reads with MiXCR, giving one entry per CDR3 protein. The sample has nearly 600,000 distinct CDR3 sequences, approximately 15% seen once; the top ten hold approximately 6.4%. Sequenced input: blood. These receptors all stem from a woman under 30 with Graves' ophthalmopathy.

This clonotype was counted a few times. V gene TRBV19 combines with J gene TRBJ2-2; D remains unclear. CDR1 is LNHDA, CDR2 SQIVND, per germline (reference sequence). The CDR3 spans 13 residues. The V end was cut by 8 bases, the J end by 7 bases, with 14 bases between. The CDR3 reads CASLRTVYGELFF. Here the CDR3 DNA reads TGTGCCAGTTTGAGGACCGTGTACGGGGAGCTGTTTTTT. The full variable domain, completed using reference TRBV19 and TRBJ2-2, is DGGITQSPKYLFRKEGQNVTLSCEQNLNHDAMYWYRQDPGQGLRLIYYSQIVNDFQKGDIAEGYSVSREKKESFPLTVTSAQKNPTAFYLCASLRTVYGELFFGEGSRLTVL.

The table lists this clonotype with many counts. This sequence joins TRBV12-3 or TRBV12-4 and TRBJ1-1; D is unresolved. The V end was cut by 6 bases, the J end by 1 base, with 3 bases between. This CDR3 spans 11 amino acids. CDR3 protein: CASSQNTEAFF. CDR3 DNA: TGTGCCAGCAGCCAGAACACTGAAGCTTTCTTT.

Ten or more counts support this clonotype. V gene TRBV12-3 or TRBV12-4 combines with J gene TRBJ2-1, with 14 bases matching TRBD2. The CDR3 is 17 amino acids. Germline trimming cut 5 bases from V and 7 bases from J; bases unmatched to any gene: 10. The CDR3 sequence is CASSTDPGLAGANEQFF. For the CDR3, the DNA is TGTGCCAGCAGTACGGATCCGGGACTAGCGGGAGCGAATGAGCAGTTCTTC.

The chain has TRBV27 and TRBJ2-5, with a weak D call TRBD2 (6 bases). The V end was cut by 8 bases, the J end by 12 bases, with 22 bases between. CDR1 and CDR2 (germline): MNHEY, SMNVEV (reference sequence). The CDR3 is made up of 13 amino acids. The CDR3 region is CASAGQGGPTEYF. The CDR3 region has the DNA TGTGCCAGCGCGGGGCAGGGCGGCCCAACGGAGTACTTC.

Only a few counts were recorded for this clonotype. The chain couples TRBV7-9 to TRBJ2-5, with D unclear. The CDR3 loop spans 14 amino acids. Deletions cut 3 bases from V and 5 bases from J, with 13 bases between. Germline values: CDR1 SEHNR, CDR2 FQNEAQ (reference sequence). The DNA for the CDR3 is TGTGCCAGCAGCTTTGCTAGAGCGCGGGAGACCCAGTACTTC. Protein product: CASSFARARETQYF. Complete variable domain (other parts from reference TRBV7-9 and TRBJ2-5): DTGVSQNPRHKITKRGQNVTFRCDPISEHNRLYWYRQTLGQGPEFLTYFQNEAQLEKSRLLSDRFSAERPKGSFSTLEIQRTEQGDSAMYLCASSFARARETQYFGPGTRLLVL.

Ten or more counts support this clonotype. This rearrangement joins TRBV6-2 or TRBV6-3 to TRBJ2-1; the D gene could be TRBD1 or TRBD2 (6 bases each). Trimming stripped 5 bases from V and 5 bases from J, with 25 bases between. CDR3 length: 18 amino acids. Germline V gene sequence: CDR1 MNHEY, CDR2 SVGEGT. CDR3 residues: CASSHPGWGRRRDNEQFF. The CDR3 DNA reads TGTGCCAGCAGTCACCCCGGTTGGGGGCGAAGGAGGGACAATGAGCAGTTCTTC.

This clonotype came up many times. The chain employs TRBV28 and TRBJ1-5; 9 positions agree with TRBD1. CDR1 MDHEN and CDR2 SYDVKM come from the germline V gene. V was pared by 7 bases and J by 6 bases, with 4 bases of the junction left unmatched. The CDR3 loop spans 13 amino acids. CDR3 sequence: CASTWTGAQPQHF. Here the CDR3 DNA reads TGTGCCAGCACCTGGACAGGGGCTCAGCCCCAGCATTTT.

This clonotype was seen a handful of times. The gene calls are TRBV5-1 and TRBJ2-3; 13 nucleotides align to TRBD2. Germline values: CDR1 SGHRS, CDR2 YFSETQ. This CDR3 contains 15 residues. V shed 2 bases and J 5 bases; nucleotides not matched to a gene: 2. The CDR3 DNA sequence: TGCGCCAGCAGCTTCCGACTAGCGGGAGGAGATACGCAGTATTTT. It encodes CASSFRLAGGDTQYF.

This clonotype has a count of ten or more. The rearrangement joins TRBV7-9 to TRBJ2-2; 7 bases line up with TRBD2. The CDR3 is 16 amino acids. Germline CDR1 is SEHNR and CDR2 is FQNEAQ (reference sequence). V dropped 5 bases and J dropped 3; count of bases not matched to a gene: 9. The DNA of the CDR3 is TGTGCCAGCAGCCCTCGGGGAGGGCGGGACACCGGGGAGCTGTTTTTT. Amino acid sequence: CASSPRGGRDTGELFF.

This chain joins TRBV20-1 and TRBJ1-1; D uncertain. Trimming pared 7 bases from V and 1 base from J, leaving 4 bases between. Per germline, CDR1 DFQATT and CDR2 SNEGSKA (reference sequence). There are 10 residues in the CDR3. CDR3 amino acids: CSVPNTEAFF. The CDR3 nucleotides read TGCAGTGTTCCGAACACTGAAGCTTTCTTT.

This clonotype showed up many times. The rearrangement links TRBV30 to TRBJ2-1; 7 bases match TRBD2. The germline V gene encodes CDR1 GTSNPN and CDR2 SVGIG (reference sequence). After removal of 5 bases from V and 4 bases from J, the junction contained 11 bases not matched to a gene. This CDR3 has 15 amino acids. CDR3 DNA sequence: TGTGCCTGGGGGCCCCGGAGCGGGAATTACAATGAGCAGTTCTTC. It encodes CAWGPRSGNYNEQFF.

There are a few counts of this clonotype. The V call is TRBV5-8, the J call TRBJ1-2, with 7 positions matching TRBD1. Looked up from germline, CDR1 is SGHTS and CDR2 is YDEGEE. Losses at the gene ends were 0 bases for V and 8 bases for J; bases not matched to a gene: 16. CDR3 length: 17 residues. The CDR3 here is CASSLAFPTGARGGYTF. The CDR3 bases are TGTGCCAGCAGCTTGGCCTTCCCCACAGGGGCGAGAGGGGGCTACACCTTC.

This clonotype was detected many times. The V gene is TRBV28, the J gene TRBJ2-1; a weak D match, TRBD1 (6 bases). Trimming pared 3 bases from V and 2 bases from J, leaving 8 bases between. The CDR3 is made up of 14 amino acids. Looked up from germline, CDR1 is MDHEN and CDR2 is SYDVKM. In nucleotides, the CDR3 is TGTGCCAGCAGTTTCAGACAGGCCTACAATGAGCAGTTCTTC. Its protein is CASSFRQAYNEQFF. The full variable domain, completed using reference TRBV28 and TRBJ2-1, is DVKVTQSSRYLVKRTGEKVFLECVQDMDHENMFWYRQDPGLGLRLIYFSYDVKMKEKGDIPEGYSVSREKKERFSLILESASTNQTSMYLCASSFRQAYNEQFFGPGTRLTVL.

The chain couples TRBV7-6 to TRBJ1-1; no reliable D call. CDR1 is SGHVS, CDR2 FNYEAQ, per germline. Trimming shortened V by 1 base and J by 1 base, and 7 bases separated the two germline ends. This CDR3 spans 14 amino acids. This CDR3 reads CASSLGNRNTEAFF. The CDR3 coding sequence is TGTGCCAGCAGCTTAGGGAACAGGAACACTGAAGCTTTCTTT.

This clonotype has a count of ten or more. This rearrangement joins TRBV27 to TRBJ1-1, with D perhaps TRBD1 (5 bases). The V end lost 0 bases, the J end lost 7 bases, and 9 bases lay between the germline ends. Per germline, CDR1 MNHEY and CDR2 SMNVEV (reference sequence). The CDR3 is 13 amino acids. CDR3: CASSLSWGGEAFF. In DNA form, the CDR3 reads TGTGCCAGCAGTTTATCGTGGGGGGGTGAAGCTTTCTTT.

This clonotype was detected ten times or more. DNA for the CDR3: TGTGCCAGCAGTGGGAGTGGGGCGGGGACTAATGAAAAACTGTTTTTT. Translated: CASSGSGAGTNEKLFF. The V and J genes are TRBV6-1 and TRBJ1-4, with TRBD1 as a possible D gene (5 bases). V was cut by 4 bases and J by 2 bases, with 14 bases left in between. The CDR3 loop spans 16 amino acids. In germline, CDR1 is MNHNS, CDR2 SASEGT.

This clonotype was found a few times. The chain recombines TRBV19 with TRBJ2-1, with 11 bases lining up with TRBD2. The CDR3 spans 14 residues. The germline gives CDR1 LNHDA, CDR2 SQIVND (reference sequence). V lost 6 bases, J lost 7 bases, and 5 bases stayed unmatched. The CDR3 here is CASRLAGVGNEQFF. Here the CDR3 DNA reads TGTGCCAGTAGACTAGCGGGAGTCGGTAATGAGCAGTTCTTC.

The table lists this clonotype with many counts. The V call is TRBV28, the J call TRBJ1-2; 9 bases match TRBD1. V shed 6 bases and J 1 base; nucleotides not matched to a gene: 6. This CDR3 is built from 15 residues. In germline, CDR1 is MDHEN, CDR2 SYDVKM. The CDR3 loop reads CASSVRQGDNYGYTF. CDR3 in DNA: TGTGCCAGCAGCGTACGACAGGGGGATAACTATGGCTACACCTTC.

This clonotype was seen ten or more times. The V call is TRBV12-5, the J call TRBJ2-1, with D perhaps matching TRBD1 (6 bases). The CDR3 sequence is 16 residues long. Germline V gene data show CDR1 as LGHNT and CDR2 as FRNRAP. Trimming took off 6 bases at V and 2 bases at J, with 17 bases between the two ends. This CDR3 is CASGHSRGLTYNEQFF. As DNA, the CDR3 is TGTGCTAGTGGCCACTCTAGGGGGTTAACCTACAATGAGCAGTTCTTC.

This clonotype has only a few counts. V usage is TRBV5-4 and J usage is TRBJ2-5; 12 bases match TRBD1. The CDR3 spans 18 residues. Germline trimming cut 4 bases from V and 4 bases from J; bases unmatched to any gene: 14. Germline V gives CDR1 SGHNT, CDR2 YYREEE (reference sequence). The CDR3 bases are TGTGCCAGCAGCGCCCTGGTATCCGGGACAGGGGGCGGAGAGACCCAGTACTTC. Protein product: CASSALVSGTGGGETQYF.

This clonotype was counted many times. The chain uses TRBV2 and TRBJ2-2, with D uncertain. Germline V CDR1 and CDR2: SNHLY, FYNNEI. This CDR3 has 12 amino acids. The V end was cut by 7 bases, the J end by 2 bases, with 5 bases between. The CDR3 protein is CASTVNTGELFF. CDR3 bases: TGTGCCAGCACCGTTAACACCGGGGAGCTGTTTTTT.

The sample holds many counts of this clonotype. This rearrangement joins TRBV28 to TRBJ2-1, with 13 bases aligning to TRBD2. CDR3 size: 17 residues. J lost 6 bases, V lost 7 bases, and 12 bases had no gene match. CDR1 and CDR2 from the germline V gene are MDHEN and SYDVKM. The DNA for the CDR3 is TGTGCCAGCACTCGAAGGACTAGCGGGAGTAAGGGCAATGAGCAGTTCTTC. This codes for CASTRRTSGSKGNEQFF.

This clonotype was seen at least ten times. This chain connects TRBV12-3 or TRBV12-4 to TRBJ1-2; D is possibly TRBD1 (6 bases). Trimming shortened V by 11 bases and J by 4 bases, and 17 bases separated the two germline ends. The CDR3 consists of 13 residues. In nucleotides, the CDR3 is TGTGCCGGTCGACAGGAGGGCTCCTATGGCTACACCTTC. This encodes CAGRQEGSYGYTF.

This CDR3 is CASSLQGRADTQYF. In DNA, the CDR3 is TGTGCCAGCAGCCTACAGGGGCGGGCAGATACGCAGTATTTT. The chain uses TRBV11-2 and TRBJ2-3, with TRBD1 matching over 7 bases. CDR1 and CDR2 from the germline V gene are SGHAT and FQNNGV. The CDR3 is made up of 14 amino acids. The V segment lost 5 bases and the J segment 4 bases; nucleotides outside the gene matches: 6.

The chain recombines TRBV19 with TRBJ1-5, with 7 bases fitting TRBD1. V dropped 2 bases and J dropped 4; count of bases not matched to a gene: 8. Germline V gene sequence: CDR1 LNHDA, CDR2 SQIVND (reference sequence). The CDR3 extends over 16 amino acids. The CDR3 DNA reads TGTGCCAGTAGTATACGGACTCAGGGGGGGAATCAGCCCCAGCATTTT. Protein sequence: CASSIRTQGGNQPQHF.